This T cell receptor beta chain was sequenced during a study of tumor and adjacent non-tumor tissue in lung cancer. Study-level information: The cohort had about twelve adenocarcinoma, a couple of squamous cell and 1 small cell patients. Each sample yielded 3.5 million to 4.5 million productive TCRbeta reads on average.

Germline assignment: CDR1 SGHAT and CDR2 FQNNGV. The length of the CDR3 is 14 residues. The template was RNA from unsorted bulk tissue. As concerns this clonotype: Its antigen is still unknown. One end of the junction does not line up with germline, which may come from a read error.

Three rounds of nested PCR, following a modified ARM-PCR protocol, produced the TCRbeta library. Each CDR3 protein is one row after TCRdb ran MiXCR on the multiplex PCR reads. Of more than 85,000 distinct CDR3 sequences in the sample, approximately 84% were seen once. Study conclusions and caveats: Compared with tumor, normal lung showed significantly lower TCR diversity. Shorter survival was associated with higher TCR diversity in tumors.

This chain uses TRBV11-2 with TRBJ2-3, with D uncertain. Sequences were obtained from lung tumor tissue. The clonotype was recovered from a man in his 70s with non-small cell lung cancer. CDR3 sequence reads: CGSSPQWFSDTQYF. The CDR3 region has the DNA TGTGGCAGCAGCCCACAGTGGTTCTCAGATACGCAGTATTTT. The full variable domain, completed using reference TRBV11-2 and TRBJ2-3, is EAGVAQSPRYKIIEKRQSVAFWCNPISGHATLYWYQQILGQGPKLLIQFQNNGVVDDSQLPKDRFSAERLKGVDSTLKIQPAKLEDSAVYLCGSSPQWFSDTQYFGPGTRLTVL.